These T cell receptor beta chains were read from a single sample in a study of tumor-infiltrating lymphocytes in primary liver carcinoma. TCRdb re-analysed the multiplex PCR reads in MiXCR, keeping a single row per CDR3 protein. The sample lists tens of thousands of distinct CDR3 sequences, over 65% occurring once. Material for sequencing was liver tumor tissue from sampling region 5. These receptors originate from a man aged 40-50 years with primary liver carcinoma and hepatitis B virus infection. The CDR3 runs from the conserved cysteine through the conserved F or W.

TRBV6-1	TRBJ1-2	CASMFRPTSNYGYTF
TRBV10-2	TRBJ2-1	CASTIAGGGLNEQFF
TRBV28	TRBJ1-5	CASNPSGEIQPRHF
TRBV29-1	TRBJ1-1	CNVSSNTGAFF
TRBV6-6	TRBJ2-1	CVSNHTGDEQFF
TRBV24-1	TRBJ1-1	CATSDSQGSEAFF
TRBV20-1	TRBJ2-2	CSALRDRGVTGELFF
TRBV29-1	TRBJ2-3	CSVLGTPPSTDTQYF
TRBV30	TRBJ2-3	CACRRPGDPGSTDTQYF
TRBV7-7	TRBJ2-3	CAGSLEEGDTQYF
TRBV28	TRBJ2-7	CASTSTGAPSSYGQYF
TRBV12-3/TRBV12-4	TRBJ2-5	CASSGRQRRQETRYF
TRBV6-1	TRBJ2-1	CASIALAGLHNEQFF
TRBV6-1	TRBJ2-1	CASSDLVGGHDEQFF
TRBV28	TRBJ2-7	CASSLYSPGTGRDEQYF
TRBV6-5	TRBJ2-7	CVRSRDRGPHEQYF
TRBV10-3	TRBJ1-2	CTISDRASNYDYTF
TRBV29-1	TRBJ2-3	CSVPRVNGTTDTQYF
TRBV29-1	TRBJ2-1	CRVEDHGRAQSF
TRBV11-2	TRBJ2-3	CVSSLTTRERAGRDTQYF
TRBV4-1	TRBJ2-1	CASNQDRPGSSYNEQFF
TRBV11-2	TRBJ2-1	CTSSRGTSGSSYDEQFF
TRBV6-1	TRBJ2-3	CANSFDIREVRSTDMQYF
TRBV4-1	TRBJ2-1	CASSQKLTSGNEQFF
TRBV4-2	TRBJ2-1	CTCNRQEGNEQFF
TRBV6-5	TRBJ2-5	CASSYPGVETQYF
TRBV6-5	TRBJ2-7	CASSPNPLGTEQYF
TRBV6-6	TRBJ1-2	CANSPPTRGYTF
TRBV5-6	TRBJ2-7	CASSLGPQGSEQYF
TRBV10-2	TRBJ2-7	CASSAGQGGYEHYF
TRBV11-2	TRBJ1-6	CASGSLSGNSPLHF
TRBV7-9	TRBJ2-3	CASSLNRVPDMQYF
TRBV6-5	TRBJ2-6	CAIRAGNRFGANVLTF
TRBV4-1	TRBJ1-1	CASSQDRGGGGLMNTEAFF
TRBV28	TRBJ2-3	CVSSTTSTDTQYF
TRBV24-1	TRBJ1-1	CATSAPSGTEAFF
TRBV25-1	TRBJ2-1	CASSELDSGSNEQFF
TRBV12-3/TRBV12-4	TRBJ1-5	CTTQLGTAVHQSQHF
TRBV6-2/TRBV6-3	TRBJ2-2	CASSKLYGREIGKLFF
TRBV6-2/TRBV6-3	TRBJ2-7	CTSSRDHTYEQYF
TRBV6-5	TRBJ1-2	CASNYSGYGYTF
TRBV30	TRBJ1-4	CAWSLTTATNEKLFF
TRBV4-1	TRBJ2-1	CASSQAFLRETDKVQFF
TRBV5-1	TRBJ2-5	CASSFGGTETQYF
TRBV2	TRBJ1-5	CASTPAYSNQPQHF
TRBV29-1	TRBJ2-1	CSVLITYDEQFF
TRBV18	TRBJ2-1	CASSPVRSGGMYNEQFF